These T cell receptor beta chains were read from a single sample in a study of cytomegalovirus exposure and HLA in healthy donors. Clones were sequenced by immunoSEQ multiplex PCR, and TCRdb holds only the in-frame ones, with some missing. The sample includes roughly 150,000 clones, roughly 80% of them seen just once. The specimen was PBMCs. The receptors come from a male donor in good health and CMV-seronegative. Both conserved end residues are part of each CDR3. D genes are given only for firm matches. Only some rows state a clone size, as once, few, many or a class for expanded clones.

J gene	clone size	CDR3 length	D gene	V gene	CDR3 DNA	CDR3 protein
TRBJ2-1	.	15	TRBD1	TRBV6-5	TGTGCCAGCAGTTACTCCGGGACAGGGTTCGATGAGCAGTTCTTC	CASSYSGTGFDEQFF
TRBJ1-1	once	15	.	TRBV7-9	TGTGCCAGCAGCCCCATGGCAGGGTGGGCCACTGAAGCTTTCTTT	CASSPMAGWATEAFF
TRBJ1-2	once	12	.	TRBV30	TGTGCCTGGATACGGTGGGAGTGGGGCTACACCTTC	CAWIRWEWGYTF
TRBJ2-3	.	16	TRBD2	TRBV6-6	TGTGCCAGCAGTTACTCAGGCGCGGGAGGGACAGATACGCAGTATTTT	CASSYSGAGGTDTQYF
TRBJ1-2	.	16	TRBD1	TRBV5-4	TGTGCCAGCAGCTTCGGGACAGGCGGTATTGCCTATGGCTACACCTTC	CASSFGTGGIAYGYTF
TRBJ2-3	.	16	TRBD1	TRBV6-6	TGTGCCAGCAGTCCCCCCCGGGACAGGACCACAGATACGCAGTATTTT	CASSPPRDRTTDTQYF
TRBJ1-6	.	16	.	TRBV4-2	TGTGCCAGCAGCCAGGCCTCTCAGGGTTATAATTCACCCCTCCACTTT	CASSQASQGYNSPLHF
TRBJ2-1	.	14	.	TRBV21-1	TGTGCCAGCAGCGAGTTGAACGTCGGGAATGAGCAGTTCTTC	CASSELNVGNEQFF
TRBJ1-4	.	14	.	TRBV19	TGTGCCAGTAGGTCACGGGGGGGCCCTGAAAAACTGTTTTTT	CASRSRGGPEKLFF
TRBJ2-5	.	18	TRBD2	TRBV7-2	TGTGCCAGCAGCCCGAGACTGGGCGCTAGCGGACTACAAGAGACCCAGTACTTC	CASSPRLGASGLQETQYF
TRBJ1-1	.	15	TRBD1	TRBV30	TGTGCCTGGAGGGCCGGGACAGGGGCTAACACTGAAGCTTTCTTT	CAWRAGTGANTEAFF
TRBJ1-4	few	15	TRBD1	TRBV28	TGTGCCAGCAGTAGCCGGGGACAGGGGAATGAAAAACTGTTTTTT	CASSSRGQGNEKLFF
TRBJ2-1	few	15	.	TRBV18	TGTGCCAGCTCCTCTCGGGCGGGGAGATACAATGAGCAGTTCTTC	CASSSRAGRYNEQFF
TRBJ1-2	.	12	.	TRBV6-1	TGTGCCGCCGTCGCCACATACTATGGCTACACCTTC	CAAVATYYGYTF
TRBJ2-7	.	13	TRBD2	TRBV28	TGTGCCACCTCTAGCGGAGGGACCTACGAGCAGTACTTC	CATSSGGTYEQYF
TRBJ2-7	.	14	.	TRBV2	TGTGCCAGCAAAGAGGGGGGGGGCCCCTACGAGCAGTACTTC	CASKEGGGPYEQYF
TRBJ1-2	.	13	.	TRBV30	TGTGCCTGGAGTGTACGGGGTGACTATGGCTACACCTTC	CAWSVRGDYGYTF
TRBJ2-2	.	16	TRBD1	TRBV6-5	TGTGCCAGCAGTTACTCGACAGGGGTTCACACCGGGGAGCTGTTTTTT	CASSYSTGVHTGELFF
TRBJ2-7	.	13	TRBD1	TRBV28	TGTGCCAGCAGTTGGGGGACAGCGTACGAGCAGTACTTC	CASSWGTAYEQYF
TRBJ2-1	once	16	TRBD2	TRBV5-5	TGTGCCAGCAGACTAGGACTAGCGGGATTAAACAATGAGCAGTTCTTC	CASRLGLAGLNNEQFF
TRBJ1-3	.	14	.	TRBV29-1	TGCAGCGTTGAAGGGGAGGGAGGCGGAAACACCATATATTTT	CSVEGEGGGNTIYF
TRBJ2-5	.	12	.	TRBV6-6	TGTGCCAGCAGGACTAGGGGTGGGACCCAGTACTTC	CASRTRGGTQYF
TRBJ2-1	.	14	TRBD2	TRBV30	TGTGCCTGGACTACTAGCGGGAGGGGCAATGAGCAGTTCTTC	CAWTTSGRGNEQFF
TRBJ1-2	.	13	TRBD1	TRBV7-2	TGTGCCAGCAGCCCGGACAGGAACTATGGCTACACCTTC	CASSPDRNYGYTF
TRBJ2-1	.	14	.	TRBV5-1	TGCGCCAGCAGCCTACCCCTAGCTAGCGATGAGCAGTTCTTC	CASSLPLASDEQFF
TRBJ2-5	few	14	.	TRBV7-9	TGTGCCAGCAGCTTACGGGAGAACCAAGAGACCCAGTACTTC	CASSLRENQETQYF
TRBJ2-2	.	16	.	TRBV4-3	TGCGCCAGCAGCCAAGAGGAAACAGGGAACACCGGGGAGCTGTTTTTT	CASSQEETGNTGELFF
TRBJ1-2	.	13	TRBD1	TRBV28	TGTGCCAGCACCAGAGACAGGGGCCATGGCTACACCTTC	CASTRDRGHGYTF
TRBJ2-7	few	15	TRBD1	TRBV27	TGTGCCAGCAGTTCATTCCGGGACAGGGACCACGAGCAGTACTTC	CASSSFRDRDHEQYF
TRBJ1-3	few	16	.	TRBV6-5	TGTGCCAGCAGTTACTCCCCAGGAGGCTCTGGAAACACCATATATTTT	CASSYSPGGSGNTIYF
TRBJ1-6	.	14	TRBD1	TRBV5-1	TGCGCCAGCGCCAAGGGACAGGGTAATTCACCCCTCCACTTT	CASAKGQGNSPLHF
TRBJ1-2	few	11	.	TRBV29-1	TGCAGCGTTTCGCGGGTGCATGGCTACACCTTC	CSVSRVHGYTF
TRBJ1-2	.	14	TRBD1	TRBV19	TGTGCCAGTAGTACGCCTGACAGGGGAAGAGGCTACACCTTC	CASSTPDRGRGYTF
TRBJ2-3	.	15	TRBD2	TRBV7-3	TGTGCCAGCAGCTTATCTAGCGGGGGATTAGATACGCAGTATTTT	CASSLSSGGLDTQYF
TRBJ1-2	.	13	TRBD1	TRBV5-1	TGCGCCAGCAGCTGGGACAGTTCCTATGGCTACACCTTC	CASSWDSSYGYTF
TRBJ2-1	.	17	.	TRBV7-9	TGTGCCAGCAGCTTTTTAACCACCACTAGAGCGGACAATGAGCAGTTCTTC	CASSFLTTTRADNEQFF
TRBJ1-2	.	17	TRBD1	TRBV7-9	TGTTCCAGCAGCTTAGGCGCAGGGGGAGATACGGTTTATGGCTACACCTTC	CSSSLGAGGDTVYGYTF
TRBJ2-1	.	13	.	TRBV7-9	TGTGCCAGCAGCTTAGGGCAGGACAATGAGCAGTTCTTC	CASSLGQDNEQFF
TRBJ2-3	.	16	TRBD2	TRBV6-6	TGTGCCAGCAGGGGCGGGAGTGGGGGAGGCACAGATACGCAGTATTTT	CASRGGSGGGTDTQYF
TRBJ2-7	.	11	.	TRBV19	TGTGCCAGTAGTACAGGGCTCGAGCAGTACTTC	CASSTGLEQYF
TRBJ1-1	.	15	TRBD1	TRBV19	TGTGCCAGTAGTATTCTGGGACAGGGGGGCACTGAAGCTTTCTTT	CASSILGQGGTEAFF
TRBJ1-2	.	15	TRBD1	TRBV28	TGTGCCAGCAGTGGGGGGGACAGGGGAAACTATGGCTACACCTTC	CASSGGDRGNYGYTF
TRBJ1-3	.	14	TRBD1	TRBV10-3	TGTGCCGTCTCTCCGGGACAGGGGTTCGACACCATATATTTT	CAVSPGQGFDTIYF